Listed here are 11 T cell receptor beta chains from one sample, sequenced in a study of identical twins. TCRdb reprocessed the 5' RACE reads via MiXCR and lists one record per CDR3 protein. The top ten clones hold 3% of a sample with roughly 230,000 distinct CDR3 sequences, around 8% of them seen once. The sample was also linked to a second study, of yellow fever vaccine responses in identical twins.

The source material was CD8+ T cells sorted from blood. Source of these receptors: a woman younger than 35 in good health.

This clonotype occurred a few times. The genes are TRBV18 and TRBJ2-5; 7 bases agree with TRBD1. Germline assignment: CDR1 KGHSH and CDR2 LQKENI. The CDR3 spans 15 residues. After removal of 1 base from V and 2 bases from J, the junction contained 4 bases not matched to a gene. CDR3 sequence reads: CASSPRQGEQETQYF. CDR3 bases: TGTGCCAGCTCACCACGGCAGGGGGAACAAGAGACCCAGTACTTC.

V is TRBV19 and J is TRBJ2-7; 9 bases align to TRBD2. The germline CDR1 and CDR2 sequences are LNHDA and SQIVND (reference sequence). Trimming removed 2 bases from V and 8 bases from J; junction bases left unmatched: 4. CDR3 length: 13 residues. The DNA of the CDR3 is TGTGCCAGTAGTATACTTAGCGGGAGACAGCAGTACTTC. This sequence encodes CASSILSGRQQYF.

Here the CDR3 reads CASSQSQYF. CDR3 bases: TGCGCCAGCAGTCAATCTCAGTACTTC. The chain joins TRBV23-1 to TRBJ2-4; D not certain. TRBV23-1 is reported as an ORF; its role is uncertain. CDR3 length equals 9 residues. The germline V and J ends were trimmed by 0 bases and 12 bases, with 0 bases remaining between them.

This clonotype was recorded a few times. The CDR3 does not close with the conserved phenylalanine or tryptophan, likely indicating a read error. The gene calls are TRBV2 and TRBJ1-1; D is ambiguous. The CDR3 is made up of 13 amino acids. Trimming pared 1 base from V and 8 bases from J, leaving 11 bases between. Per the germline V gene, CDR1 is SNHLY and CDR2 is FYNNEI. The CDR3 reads CASSEGPGREAFL. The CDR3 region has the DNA TGTGCCAGCAGTGAAGGACCGGGGAGGGAAGCTTTCCTT.

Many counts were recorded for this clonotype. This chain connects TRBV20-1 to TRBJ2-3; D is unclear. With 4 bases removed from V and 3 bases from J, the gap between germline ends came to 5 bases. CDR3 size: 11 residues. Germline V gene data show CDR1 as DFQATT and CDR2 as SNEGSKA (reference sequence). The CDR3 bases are TGCAGTGCTACCTCTACAGATACGCAGTATTTT. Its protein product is CSATSTDTQYF.

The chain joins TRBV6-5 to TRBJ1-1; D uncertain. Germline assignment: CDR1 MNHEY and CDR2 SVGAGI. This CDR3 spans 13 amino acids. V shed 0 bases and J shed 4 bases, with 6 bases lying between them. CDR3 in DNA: TGTGCCAGCAGTTACTCGAGAGGCACTGAAGCTTTCTTT. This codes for CASSYSRGTEAFF.

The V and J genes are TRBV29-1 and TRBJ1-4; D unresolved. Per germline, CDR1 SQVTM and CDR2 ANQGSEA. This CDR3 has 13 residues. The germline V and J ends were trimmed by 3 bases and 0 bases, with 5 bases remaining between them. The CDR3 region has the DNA TGCAGCGTTGAGCAGGCAACTAATGAAAAACTGTTTTTT. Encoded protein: CSVEQATNEKLFF.

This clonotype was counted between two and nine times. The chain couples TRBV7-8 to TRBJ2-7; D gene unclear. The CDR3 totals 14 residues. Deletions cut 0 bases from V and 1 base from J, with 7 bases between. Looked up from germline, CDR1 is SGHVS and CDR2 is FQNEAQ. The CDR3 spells CASSLASLSYEQYF. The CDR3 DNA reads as TGTGCCAGCAGCTTAGCCTCCTTATCCTACGAGCAGTACTTC.

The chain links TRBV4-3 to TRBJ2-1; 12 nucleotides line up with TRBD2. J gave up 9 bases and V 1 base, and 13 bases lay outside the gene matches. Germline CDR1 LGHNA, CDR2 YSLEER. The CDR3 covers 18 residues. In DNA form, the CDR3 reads TGCGCCAGCAGCCAAGGACTAGCGGGAGTTACCTACTCGAGTGAGCAGTTCTTC. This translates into CASSQGLAGVTYSSEQFF.

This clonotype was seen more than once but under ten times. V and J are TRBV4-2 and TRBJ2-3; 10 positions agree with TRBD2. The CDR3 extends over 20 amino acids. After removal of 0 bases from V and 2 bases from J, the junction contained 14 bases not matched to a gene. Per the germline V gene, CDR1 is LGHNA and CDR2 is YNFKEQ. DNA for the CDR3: TGTGCCAGCAGCCAAGATCTTAGAAGCGGGAGGGTTTGGGACACAGATACGCAGTATTTT. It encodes CASSQDLRSGRVWDTDTQYF.

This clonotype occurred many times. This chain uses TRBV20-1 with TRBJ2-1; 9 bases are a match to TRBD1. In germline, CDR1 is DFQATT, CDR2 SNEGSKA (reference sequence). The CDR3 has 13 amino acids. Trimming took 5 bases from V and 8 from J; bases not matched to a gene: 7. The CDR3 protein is CSAPGTGIDEQFF. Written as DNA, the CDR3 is TGCAGTGCTCCCGGGACAGGGATCGATGAGCAGTTCTTC.